This T cell receptor beta chain was identified in a study of breast tumors, draining lymph nodes, adjacent tissues. Samples came from axillary lymph nodes draining the breast cancer. Findings and limits, study-wide: Tumor and nontumor repertoires were significantly more similar in luminal-like than in basal-like breast cancer. Tumor TCR diversity was below lymph nodes but above nontumor tissue. Data only fit, rather than demonstrated, lymph node origin of most tumor T cells.

This CDR3 has 13 residues. Trimming shortened V by 4 bases and J by 6 bases, and 7 bases separated the two germline ends. Germline CDR1 SGHTA, CDR2 FQGTGA. This clonotype was seen repeatedly, ten times or more. Its antigen is still unknown. TCRdb ran MiXCR on the multiplex PCR reads and lists one entry per CDR3 protein. This sample has some 170,000 distinct CDR3 sequences, with around a third found just once. Input material: axillary lymph node tissue. The V call is TRBV7-3, the J call TRBJ1-6; D is unresolved. The source is a female donor with breast cancer. Some clones in this sample may be carry-over from other donors' samples. CDR3 sequence (DNA): TGTGCCAGCAGCTCAGACCCTAATTCACCCCTCCACTTT. It translates to CASSSDPNSPLHF.